What follows describes a single TCR beta chain. There is no known antigen for this receptor. Base qualities are missing; no much larger clone stands one base away. TCRbeta CDR3 regions were amplified from genomic DNA by means of the immunoSEQ Assay, a bias-controlled multiplex PCR. The paper's processing steps were these. The number of nucleated cells in each sample was estimated by amplification of reference gene primers within the assay. To quantify the absolute abundance of each unique TCRbeta CDR3 rearrangement, sequence reads were collapsed and filtered. For each sample, productive Simpson clonality was calculated as the square root of Simpson's diversity index across productive rearrangements. Held by TCRdb, this immuneACCESS table contains in-frame sequences only and omits some clones. Under half of the omission traces to an unresolved V gene where checked; the cause of the rest is unknown. V and J calls and clone size are given by that table; D and trimming were obtained from the DNA. The sample profile shows about 75,000 clones; 88% of them were found once. Roughly a fifth of the sample comes from the top ten.

The sample is drawn from a study of blood T cell repertoires in COVID-19 (dated by TCRdb to 2018 to 2020). With respect to the entire study: Collaborator samples came from the United States, Italy and Spain and covered acute and convalescent phases of COVID-19. The prospective study material was composed of cDNA or gDNA derived from T cells, B-cell-depleted T cells, or PBMCs. Deeply sampled blood TCRbeta repertoires from subjects exposed to, actively infected with, or recovered from COVID-19 were included in the dataset. A freely available public database, intended as a resource for researchers studying the immune response to SARS-CoV-2, is where the repertoires were released. Samples were obtained from the ongoing ImmuneRACE study (first 160 participants) and from 1,254 subjects provided by 6 global collaborators. Sample metadata almost always included a de-identified subject ID, COVID-19 status, age in years and sex. HLA class I and class II types, where available, came from metadata supplied by the sample provider rather than from assay-based typing. Overall study results and their limits: The amount of clinical and demographic metadata varied by source and participant and was provided uncurated.

The collaborating institutions used their own protocols to collect whole blood in K2EDTA tubes. For TCRbeta analysis, collaborators shipped samples in one of three forms: frozen whole blood, isolated PBMCs, or DNA extracted from either of those sample types. Via the germline V gene (reference sequence), CDR1 is WNHNN and CDR2 SYGVQD. V lost 3 bases and J lost 7 bases; the stretch between them is 7 bases long. The CDR3 goes from the cysteine to the phenylalanine over 12 residues. The retained sequence is limited to the CDR3, 36 bases, with the frame set at the first base. Sequenced sample: peripheral blood. The chain is encoded by TRBV10-1 joined to TRBJ2-1; a tentative D call is TRBD2 (5 bases match). This TCR came from a human donor in a cohort sampled during active COVID-19. Here is the DNA: TGCGCCAGCAGTGAAACGGGGAATGAGCAGTTCTTC. It encodes CASSETGNEQFF.